This T cell receptor beta chain stems from a study of CXCR3-negative and CXCR3-positive naive CD8 T cells. UMI-labeled TRB cDNA libraries were prepared by 5' RACE. No DNA is given; TCRdb re-called the 5' RACE reads and lists each CDR3 protein once. Its table lists approximately 49,000 distinct CDR3 sequences. Concerning this clonotype: The antigen is unknown.

The CDR3 contains 17 residues. In germline, CDR1 is LGHDT, CDR2 YNNKEL (reference sequence). Findings and caveats of the study: TRB CDR3 properties served as the basis for inferring TCR strength, and surface CD5 was comparable between naive subsets.

This TCR was sampled from a human donor in good health. Some clones in this sample may be carry-over from other donors' samples. Sequencing was carried out using memory CD8+ T cells from blood. The chain combines TRBV3-1 with TRBJ1-6; with no DNA, the TCRdb D assignment of TRBD1 cannot be verified. CDR3 amino acids: CASSQLTGTGHNSPLHF.